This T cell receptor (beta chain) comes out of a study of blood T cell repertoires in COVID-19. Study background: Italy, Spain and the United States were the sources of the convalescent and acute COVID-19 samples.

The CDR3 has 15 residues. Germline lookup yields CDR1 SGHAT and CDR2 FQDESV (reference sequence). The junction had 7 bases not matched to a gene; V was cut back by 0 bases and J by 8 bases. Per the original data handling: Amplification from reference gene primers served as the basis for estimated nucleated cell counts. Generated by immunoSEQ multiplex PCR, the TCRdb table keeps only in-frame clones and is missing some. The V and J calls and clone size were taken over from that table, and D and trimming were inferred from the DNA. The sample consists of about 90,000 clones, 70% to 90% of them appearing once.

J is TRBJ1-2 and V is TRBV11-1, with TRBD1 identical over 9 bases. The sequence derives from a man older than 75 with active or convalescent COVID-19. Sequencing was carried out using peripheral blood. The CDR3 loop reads CASSLAEGQGGGYTF. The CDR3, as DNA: TGTGCCAGCAGCTTAGCGGAGGGACAGGGAGGCGGCTACACCTTC.